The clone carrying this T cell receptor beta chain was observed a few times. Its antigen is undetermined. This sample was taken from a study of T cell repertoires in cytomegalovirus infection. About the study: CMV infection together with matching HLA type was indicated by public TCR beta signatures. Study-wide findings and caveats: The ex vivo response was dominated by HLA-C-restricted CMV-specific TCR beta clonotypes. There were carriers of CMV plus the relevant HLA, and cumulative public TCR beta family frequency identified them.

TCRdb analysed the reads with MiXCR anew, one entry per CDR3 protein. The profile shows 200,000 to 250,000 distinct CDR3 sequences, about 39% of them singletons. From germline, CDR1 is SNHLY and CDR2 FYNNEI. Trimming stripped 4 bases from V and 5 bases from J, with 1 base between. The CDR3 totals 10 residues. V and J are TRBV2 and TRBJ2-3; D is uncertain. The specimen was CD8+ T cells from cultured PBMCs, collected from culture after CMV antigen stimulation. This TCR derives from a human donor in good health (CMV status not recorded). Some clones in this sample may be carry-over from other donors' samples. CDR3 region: CASSGDTQYF. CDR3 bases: TGTGCCAGCAGTGGAGATACGCAGTATTTT.